The 5 T cell receptor beta chains below all came from one sample that was sequenced in a study of cytomegalovirus exposure and HLA in healthy donors. With 60 Vbeta and 13 Jbeta primers, the PCR was carried out. Produced via immunoSEQ multiplex PCR; TCRdb's table is partial and in-frame only. The data hold tens of thousands of clones, with roughly 78% observed a single time. The specimen sequenced was PBMCs. Receptors originate from a man younger than 45 in good health and CMV-seronegative.

This clone was observed a handful of times. The V and J genes are TRBV9 and TRBJ2-1, with 7 bases matching TRBD1. V shed 0 bases and J 10 bases; nucleotides not matched to a gene: 7. Per germline, CDR1 SGDLS and CDR2 YYNGEE. The CDR3 contains 14 residues. CDR3 amino acids: CASSVVQEGAEQFF. CDR3 nucleotides: TGTGCCAGCAGCGTAGTACAAGAGGGGGCAGAGCAGTTCTTC. Full variable domain (rest looked up from reference TRBV9 and TRBJ2-1): DSGVTQTPKHLITATGQRVTLRCSPRSGDLSVYWYQQSLDQGLQFLIQYYNGEERAKGNILERFSAQQFPDLHSELNLSSLELGDSALYFCASSVVQEGAEQFFGPGTRLTVL.

The V and J genes are TRBV28 and TRBJ2-7, with D maybe TRBD2 (5 bases). This CDR3 region has 13 residues. Germline-derived CDR1 and CDR2 are MDHEN and SYDVKM. V dropped 6 bases and J dropped 2 bases, with 11 bases sitting between them. As DNA, the CDR3 is TGTGCCAGCAGCCCAAGCGGAACCTACGAGCAGTACTTC. This encodes CASSPSGTYEQYF.

In this sample, this clone turned up once. The rearrangement joins TRBV5-4 to TRBJ1-6, with TRBD1 matching over 11 bases. The ends lost 5 bases at V and 7 bases at J; junction bases unmatched: 8. Germline V CDR1 and CDR2: SGHNT, YYREEE (reference sequence). This CDR3 region has 16 residues. The CDR3 loop is CASSRDRGLENSPLHF. The CDR3 DNA sequence: TGTGCCAGCAGTAGGGACAGGGGGTTGGAAAATTCACCCCTCCACTTT.

V usage is TRBV7-9 and J usage is TRBJ2-3; TRBD1 might be the D (6 bases). Germline CDR1 and CDR2: SEHNR and FQNEAQ (reference sequence). V lost 2 bases and J lost 3, with 12 bases in between. This CDR3 is 15 amino acids long. CDR3 nucleotides: TGTGCCAGCAGCTTACAACAGGGATCGACAGATACGCAGTATTTT. Its protein is CASSLQQGSTDTQYF.

The gene calls are TRBV11-3 and TRBJ2-3, with a weak D call TRBD1 (5 bases). Germline V gene data show CDR1 as SGHNT and CDR2 as YENEEA. V gave up 0 bases and J gave up 0 bases, with 10 bases separating them. The CDR3 totals 16 residues. CDR3 loop: CASSLDGAGSTDTQYF. In nucleotides, the CDR3 is TGTGCCAGCAGCTTAGACGGCGCAGGGAGCACAGATACGCAGTATTTT.